The 8 T cell receptor beta chains reported below all come from one sample, sequenced in a study of quantifying T cell responses using KT2 cells. Study background: cDNA was made from DNase-treated RNA using alpha and beta constant primers.

Each cDNA got a UMI-containing oligo ligated at its 3' end. An equimolar mix of RC1.1 and RC1.2 primed the beta chain across TRBC1 and TRBC2. From the UMI-ligation and nested PCR reads, TCRdb called clonotypes with MiXCR, one entry per CDR3 protein. The profile covers 40,000 to 55,000 distinct CDR3 sequences, with 11% appearing a single time and under 11% taken by the ten largest. Sequences were obtained from PBMCs spiked with cells of the T cell clone KT2. Receptors originate from a human donor.

The sample holds a few counts of this clonotype. The rearrangement joins TRBV6-1 to TRBJ1-5; D remains unclear. This CDR3 comprises 11 residues. Germline V CDR1 and CDR2: MNHNS, SASEGT. V lost 2 bases and J lost 7, with 3 bases in between. The CDR3 loop reads CASSEYQPQHF. In nucleotides, the CDR3 is TGTGCCAGCAGTGAATACCAGCCCCAGCATTTT.

This clonotype has a handful of counts. CDR3 loop: CASSPRTSGGAGTDTQYF. The CDR3 DNA is TGCGCCAGCAGCCCACGGACTAGCGGGGGGGCCGGCACAGATACGCAGTATTTT. The chain combines TRBV4-1 with TRBJ2-3; 15 bases line up with TRBD2. CDR1 and CDR2 from the germline V gene are MGHRA and YSYEKL. The ends lost 4 bases at V and 1 base at J; junction bases unmatched: 6. This CDR3 has 18 amino acids.

This clonotype was counted many times. The rearrangement joins TRBV7-2 to TRBJ2-2; TRBD1 aligns across 7 bases. The CDR3 contains 14 residues. Trimming took 5 bases from V and 7 from J; bases not matched to a gene: 7. Germline V gives CDR1 SGHTA, CDR2 FQGNSA. The CDR3 sequence is CASSVTGLGGELFF. In nucleotides, the CDR3 is TGTGCCAGCAGCGTGACAGGGCTGGGCGGGGAGCTGTTTTTT.

The chain combines TRBV18 with TRBJ1-1; D might be TRBD1 (5 bases). The CDR3 contains 17 residues. V lost 3 bases, J lost 2 bases, and 19 bases lay in between. The germline CDR1 and CDR2 sequences are KGHSH and LQKENI. The CDR3 reads CASSPLLGDTGNTEAFF. Written as DNA, the CDR3 is TGTGCCAGCTCACCGTTATTAGGTGATACAGGAAACACTGAAGCTTTCTTT.

The genes are TRBV2 and TRBJ2-5; a possible D gene is TRBD1 (5 bases). Germline assignment: CDR1 SNHLY and CDR2 FYNNEI. V was pared by 3 bases and J by 7 bases, with 15 bases between. The CDR3 runs to 14 residues. The CDR3 DNA reads TGTGCCAGCAGTGATCAAGACAGTGGTCCGACCCAGTACTTC. Translated: CASSDQDSGPTQYF.

This sequence joins TRBV2 and TRBJ1-2, with 9 bases aligning to TRBD1. Unmatched junction bases numbered 5, after V lost 7 bases and J lost 2 bases. The CDR3 is 14 amino acids. CDR1 is SNHLY, CDR2 FYNNEI, per germline. CDR3 protein: CASTRDRVNYGYTF. CDR3 sequence (DNA): TGTGCCAGCACCAGGGACAGGGTGAACTATGGCTACACCTTC.

This clonotype showed up many times. The chain carries TRBV7-3 and TRBJ1-2; D gene uncertain. CDR3 length equals 13 residues. Germline assignment: CDR1 SGHTA and CDR2 FQGTGA. The germline V and J ends were trimmed by 0 bases and 2 bases, with 4 bases remaining between them. CDR3 sequence (DNA): TGTGCCAGCAGCTTAACGGACAACTATGGCTACACCTTC. Protein: CASSLTDNYGYTF.

A few counts support this clonotype. The chain links TRBV19 to TRBJ2-7; the match to TRBD2 covers 15 bases. Germline trimming cut 5 bases from V and 4 bases from J; bases unmatched to any gene: 6. The germline CDR1 and CDR2 sequences are LNHDA and SQIVND (reference sequence). This CDR3 has 16 residues. The CDR3 coding sequence is TGTGCCAGTAGTGCGTCAGGGACTAGCGGGAGGTACGAGCAGTACTTC. Translating it yields CASSASGTSGRYEQYF. The whole variable domain, filled in from reference TRBV19 and TRBJ2-7, reads DGGITQSPKYLFRKEGQNVTLSCEQNLNHDAMYWYRQDPGQGLRLIYYSQIVNDFQKGDIAEGYSVSREKKESFPLTVTSAQKNPTAFYLCASSASGTSGRYEQYFGPGTRLTVT.